The 10 T cell receptor beta chains below all came from one sample that was sequenced in a study of blood T cell repertoires in COVID-19 (TCRdb year 2020). To prepare the library, the immunoSEQ multiplex PCR assay was applied. TCRdb took this table from immuneACCESS and kept in-frame rearrangements with V and J called. Such tables lack part of the clones; where checked against another copy, unresolved V genes explain under half of the gap, and the rest is unexplained. Here the sample has 300,000 to 350,000 clones; about nine tenths occur a single time. Clones ranked in the top ten supply about 1.5% of the sample. The sample was peripheral blood. Source of these receptors: a woman aged 25-40 years with COVID-19, enrolled during active disease.

V and J are TRBV6-5 and TRBJ2-2; TRBD1 aligns across 8 bases. Per the germline V gene, CDR1 is MNHEY and CDR2 is SVGAGI. This CDR3 has 14 residues. V was clipped by 5 bases and J by 5 bases; unmatched bases: 4. The CDR3 DNA sequence: TGTGCCAGCAGTAGACAGGGGTGGACCGGGGAGCTGTTTTTT. Protein: CASSRQGWTGELFF.

The chain carries TRBV6-6 and TRBJ2-3; perhaps TRBD1 as D (5 bases). The germline gives CDR1 MNHNY, CDR2 SVGAGI (reference sequence). CDR3 size: 16 residues. V gave up 7 bases and J gave up 1 base, with 18 bases separating them. CDR3 bases: TGTGCCAGCACCCAGGGCACAGCGATAGGCACAGATACGCAGTATTTT. It yields the protein CASTQGTAIGTDTQYF.

The genes are TRBV5-6 and TRBJ2-3; 7 nucleotides match TRBD2. The ends lost 1 base at V and 6 bases at J; junction bases unmatched: 8. The CDR3 consists of 15 residues. Germline V gene data show CDR1 as SGHDT and CDR2 as YYEEEE. The CDR3 here is CASSLYPVLADTQYF. The CDR3 DNA reads as TGTGCCAGCAGCTTGTATCCCGTACTAGCGGATACGCAGTATTTT. Full variable domain (outside the CDR3, taken from reference TRBV5-6 and TRBJ2-3): DAGVTQSPTHLIKTRGQQVTLRCSPKSGHDTVSWYQQALGQGPQFIFQYYEEEERQRGNFPDRFSGHQFPNYSSELNVNALLLGDSALYLCASSLYPVLADTQYFGPGTRLTVL.

The chain carries TRBV3-1 (or the pseudogene TRBV3-2) and TRBJ1-2, with D possibly being TRBD1 (5 bases). This CDR3 contains 16 residues. V was trimmed by 4 bases and J by 1 base, leaving 16 bases between them. CDR1 and CDR2 from the germline V gene are LGHDT and YNNKEL (reference sequence). CDR3 residues: CASSPIATALNYGYTF. Written as DNA, the CDR3 is TGTGCCAGCAGCCCCATCGCGACAGCTCTTAACTATGGCTACACCTTC.

This clone has a single count. The gene calls are TRBV11-3 and TRBJ2-5; D gene ambiguous. The CDR3 runs 13 residues. V was shortened by 6 bases and J by 2 bases, with 10 bases between the two germline ends. Germline CDR1 and CDR2: SGHNT and YENEEA. The CDR3 DNA is TGTGCCAGCAGAAAAATCGAGCAAGAGACCCAGTACTTC. The encoded protein is CASRKIEQETQYF.

The genes are TRBV6-5 and TRBJ2-5; 11 bases line up with TRBD2. The CDR3 has 15 residues. The germline CDR1 and CDR2 sequences are MNHEY and SVGAGI. V dropped 7 bases and J dropped 1; count of bases not matched to a gene: 5. This CDR3 is CASTRLAGRQETQYF. The CDR3 DNA reads TGTGCCAGCACTAGACTAGCGGGGCGCCAAGAGACCCAGTACTTC.

The V call is TRBV4-1, the J call TRBJ2-1; D might be TRBD2 (6 bases). The germline V gene encodes CDR1 MGHRA and CDR2 YSYEKL. This CDR3 is built from 17 residues. V was cut by 1 base and J by 4 bases, with 17 bases left in between. The CDR3 coding sequence is TGCGCCAGCAGCCAAGTTTCCGGGGGATTGGGATACAATGAGCAGTTCTTC. This codes for CASSQVSGGLGYNEQFF.

V is TRBV29-1 and J is TRBJ2-1, with TRBD1 as a possible D gene (5 bases). V lost 8 bases to trimming and J lost 6 bases, with 26 bases between them. Germline V gives CDR1 SQVTM, CDR2 ANQGSEA. The length of the CDR3 is 16 residues. The CDR3 nucleotides are TGCAGCTCTGACGGTGTCCGGGCCAAAACAGGCAATGAGCAGTTCTTC. Its protein product is CSSDGVRAKTGNEQFF.

The chain recombines TRBV6-5 with TRBJ1-2; D unclear. The ends were cut back, 7 bases at V and 2 bases at J, with 8 bases in the middle. The CDR3 length is 12 residues. In germline, CDR1 is MNHEY, CDR2 SVGAGI. CDR3 residues: CASTFRNYGYTF. In DNA form, the CDR3 reads TGTGCCAGCACTTTCCGGAACTATGGCTACACCTTC.

This rearrangement joins TRBV5-1 to TRBJ2-1; D not certain. The CDR3 runs 15 residues. Trimming removed 0 bases at V and 7 bases at J, with 14 bases between. CDR1 is SGHRS, CDR2 YFSETQ, per germline. The CDR3 loop reads CASSLALVSKNEQFF. CDR3 bases: TGCGCCAGCAGCTTGGCCCTAGTCTCTAAGAATGAGCAGTTCTTC.